The 27 T cell receptor beta chains below were found in one sample sequenced in a study of blood T cell repertoires in COVID-19 (dated by TCRdb to about 2020). Library preparation was by the immunoSEQ multiplex PCR assay. This is the immuneACCESS table as TCRdb keeps it, with only in-frame sequences that have V and J called. A part of the clones is gone; compared with another copy, unresolved V genes explain less than half, and the rest is unexplained. Recorded for this sample are about 69,000 clones; about 80% of them occurred a single time. Of the sample, 13% falls within the top ten clones. Sample: peripheral blood. These receptors were taken from a man between 50 and 59 years old with COVID-19, enrolled during active disease.

V is TRBV19 and J is TRBJ1-2, with D perhaps matching TRBD1 (5 bases). Germline V gene sequence: CDR1 LNHDA, CDR2 SQIVND (reference sequence). This CDR3 comprises 12 residues. Trimming shortened V by 8 bases and J by 3 bases, and 10 bases separated the two germline ends. The DNA of the CDR3 is TGTGCCAGTTCTGACAGTTACTATGGCTACACCTTC. Encoded protein: CASSDSYYGYTF.

This clone was recorded only once. The genes are TRBV3-1 (or the pseudogene TRBV3-2) and TRBJ2-4; D perhaps matches TRBD2 (6 bases). Trimming pared 4 bases from V and 8 bases from J, leaving 15 bases between. In germline, CDR1 is LGHDT, CDR2 YNNKEL (reference sequence). CDR3 length: 14 residues. CDR3 sequence: CASSPTAGGDIQYF. CDR3 nucleotide sequence: TGTGCCAGCAGCCCAACAGCGGGTGGGGACATTCAGTACTTC.

V gene TRBV9 combines with J gene TRBJ2-7; TRBD2 might be the D (7 bases). Trimming pared 4 bases from V and 2 bases from J, leaving 13 bases between. The germline V gene has CDR1 SGDLS and CDR2 YYNGEE. CDR3 length equals 14 residues. The CDR3 DNA sequence: TGTGCCAGCAGCCCGGGGGCGGGGGCCTACGAGCAGTACTTC. This sequence encodes CASSPGAGAYEQYF.

The CDR3 coding sequence is TGTGCCATCAGGTGGGCGCGGGGGACTCAAGAGACCCAGTACTTC. This translates into CAIRWARGTQETQYF. This rearrangement joins TRBV10-3 to TRBJ2-5, with TRBD2 matching 7 bases. The CDR3 runs 15 residues. Germline CDR1 is ENHRY and CDR2 is SYGVKD. Losses at the gene ends were 6 bases for V and 2 bases for J; bases not matched to a gene: 9.

J is TRBJ1-1 and V is TRBV11-3; no reliable D call. The germline gives CDR1 SGHNT, CDR2 YENEEA. CDR3 size: 13 residues. V shed 3 bases and J shed 3 bases, with 8 bases lying between them. CDR3 DNA sequence: TGTGCCAGCAGCTTTCGCTCGGACACTGAAGCTTTCTTT. As protein: CASSFRSDTEAFF.

The chain has TRBV6-6 and TRBJ1-2; TRBD1 agrees at 9 bases. V gave up 5 bases and J gave up 6 bases; unmatched junction bases: 7. The CDR3 runs 14 residues. The germline V gene encodes CDR1 MNHNY and CDR2 SVGAGI (reference sequence). CDR3 region: CASSLGTGSNGYTF. CDR3 nucleotide sequence: TGTGCCAGCAGTCTGGGGACAGGGTCGAATGGCTACACCTTC.

This chain uses TRBV7-3 with TRBJ1-4, with D unclear. The V end was cut by 2 bases, the J end by 2 bases, with 9 bases between. There are 15 residues in the CDR3. Germline CDR1 SGHTA, CDR2 FQGTGA. CDR3 sequence: CASSLEQPTNEKLFF. The DNA for the CDR3 is TGTGCCAGCAGCTTAGAACAGCCTACTAATGAAAAACTGTTTTTT.

This chain connects TRBV7-2 to TRBJ2-7; the match to TRBD1 covers 7 bases. CDR1 SGHTA and CDR2 FQGNSA come from the germline V gene. V lost 4 bases, J lost 4 bases, and 7 bases stayed unmatched. This CDR3 is built from 14 residues. As DNA, the CDR3 is TGTGCCAGCAGCTCGAGAAAGACAGGGTACGAGCAGTACTTC. This codes for CASSSRKTGYEQYF.

This clone was seen just once. DNA of the CDR3: TGTGCCAGCAGTGACAGGGGGCGCCCCTACGAGCAGTACTTC. It yields the protein CASSDRGRPYEQYF. The chain has TRBV6-1 and TRBJ2-7; 8 positions agree with TRBD1. The CDR3 contains 14 residues. Germline-derived CDR1 and CDR2 are MNHNS and SASEGT. V was pared by 3 bases and J by 2 bases, with 3 bases of the junction left unmatched.

This sequence joins TRBV5-1 and TRBJ1-2; 7 bases line up with TRBD1. The CDR3 has 15 amino acids. V shed 4 bases, J shed 7 bases, and the junction held 13 bases outside the gene matches. CDR1 and CDR2 from the germline V gene are SGHRS and YFSETQ. In DNA, the CDR3 is TGCGCCAGCAGCCTCACACGGACAGGCCCCGCTGGCTACACCTTC. Its protein is CASSLTRTGPAGYTF.

This clone was seen just once. The chain links TRBV27 to TRBJ2-2; D unresolved. Germline V gives CDR1 MNHEY, CDR2 SMNVEV (reference sequence). Trimming cost V 6 bases and J 2 bases, with 13 bases left between them. This CDR3 has 15 residues. The CDR3 sequence: CASRSTGYNTGELFF. The CDR3 DNA reads TGTGCCAGCAGATCCACCGGGTACAACACCGGGGAGCTGTTTTTT.

This chain connects TRBV5-6 to TRBJ1-6, with D possibly TRBD1 on 5 matching bases. There are 17 residues in the CDR3. Trimming removed 0 bases from V and 2 bases from J, with 12 bases in between. Per germline, CDR1 SGHDT and CDR2 YYEEEE. CDR3 amino acids: CASSLEQGETYNSPLHF. DNA for the CDR3: TGTGCCAGCAGCTTGGAGCAGGGTGAGACCTATAATTCACCCCTCCACTTT. The variable domain in full, completed from reference TRBV5-6 and TRBJ1-6, reads DAGVTQSPTHLIKTRGQQVTLRCSPKSGHDTVSWYQQALGQGPQFIFQYYEEEERQRGNFPDRFSGHQFPNYSSELNVNALLLGDSALYLCASSLEQGETYNSPLHFGNGTRLTVT.

CDR3 coding DNA: TGTGCCAGCAGCTTCACTACTAGCGGGGGGGCCGAATTCTACGAGCAGTACTTC. Protein sequence: CASSFTTSGGAEFYEQYF. The chain is built from TRBV7-2 and TRBJ2-7, with TRBD2 matching 13 bases. The trim removed 3 bases at V and 3 bases at J, leaving 11 bases unmatched. Germline CDR1 and CDR2: SGHTA and FQGNSA. This CDR3 region has 18 residues.

J is TRBJ2-5 and V is TRBV24-1, with 9 bases identical to TRBD1. This CDR3 is 15 amino acids long. Germline-derived CDR1 and CDR2 are KGHDR and SFDVKD. J was trimmed by 5 bases and V by 3 bases; bases with no gene match: 6. The CDR3 loop is CATSDDTGGAETQYF. In DNA form, the CDR3 reads TGTGCCACCAGTGATGACACAGGGGGCGCGGAGACCCAGTACTTC.

The chain combines TRBV21-1 with TRBJ2-1; the table assigns TRBD1, which was not confirmed against the DNA. TRBV21-1 is shown as a pseudogene. This CDR3 comprises 13 residues. The CDR3 loop is CASSTTGGEEQFF. DNA for the CDR3: TGTGCCAGCAGCACCACAGGGGGCGAAGAGCAGTTCTTC.

The chain couples TRBV12-5 to TRBJ2-7; 7 bases line up with TRBD1. This CDR3 has 17 amino acids. CDR1 is LGHNT, CDR2 FRNRAP, per germline. With 2 bases clipped from V and 4 bases from J, the junction kept 14 bases outside the gene matches. CDR3 amino acids: CASGLFQDRNIWYEQYF. In DNA, the CDR3 is TGTGCTAGTGGTTTGTTTCAGGACAGGAATATTTGGTACGAGCAGTACTTC.

The genes are TRBV5-5 and TRBJ1-2; 7 bases are shared with TRBD1. CDR1 and CDR2 from the germline V gene are SGHKS and YYEKEE (reference sequence). Unmatched junction bases numbered 16, after V lost 4 bases and J lost 7 bases. CDR3 length: 16 amino acids. CDR3 protein: CASSLGQATLIFGYTF. The DNA for the CDR3 is TGTGCCAGCAGCCTAGGACAGGCGACTCTGATCTTTGGCTACACCTTC.

J is TRBJ1-6 and V is TRBV30; 7 positions agree with TRBD1. Trimming cost V 4 bases and J 5 bases; bases outside gene matches: 14. From germline, CDR1 is GTSNPN and CDR2 SVGIG (reference sequence). The length of the CDR3 is 17 residues. In nucleotides, the CDR3 is TGTGCCTGGAATCGGGACAGAGGGGGTGAGCATAATTCACCCCTCCACTTT. Protein sequence: CAWNRDRGGEHNSPLHF.

This chain links TRBV5-1 with TRBJ2-3; perhaps TRBD2 as D (7 bases). Germline V gives CDR1 SGHRS, CDR2 YFSETQ. V dropped 3 bases and J dropped 2 bases, with 22 bases sitting between them. The CDR3 runs to 18 residues. The CDR3 here is CASSWGPFGRGPTDTQYF. CDR3 coding DNA: TGCGCCAGCAGCTGGGGCCCCTTTGGGCGGGGGCCCACAGATACGCAGTATTTT.

V gene TRBV9 combines with J gene TRBJ2-3; 16 nucleotides agree with TRBD2. The CDR3 is 18 amino acids. J lost 6 bases, V lost 0 bases, and 7 bases had no gene match. Germline values: CDR1 SGDLS, CDR2 YYNGEE. CDR3 sequence: CASSVAGTSGGAMDTQYF. The CDR3 bases are TGTGCCAGCAGCGTAGCTGGGACTAGCGGGGGGGCTATGGATACGCAGTATTTT.

This chain links TRBV7-2 with TRBJ2-1, with 8 bases lining up with TRBD2. Germline CDR1 reads SGHTA; CDR2 reads FQGNSA. J was trimmed by 13 bases and V by 4 bases; bases with no gene match: 3. The CDR3 is made up of 11 amino acids. This CDR3 is CASSSSGGQFF. The CDR3 nucleotides are TGTGCCAGCAGCTCCAGCGGGGGACAGTTCTTC. Combining the CDR3 with reference TRBV7-2 and TRBJ2-1 gives the whole variable domain GAGVSQSPSNKVTEKGKDVELRCDPISGHTALYWYRQSLGQGLEFLIYFQGNSAPDKSGLPSDRFSAERTGGSVSTLTIQRTQQEDSAVYLCASSSSGGQFFGPGTRLTVL.

The chain employs TRBV3-1 (or the pseudogene TRBV3-2) and TRBJ2-7; D possibly corresponds to TRBD1 (5 bases). Between the trimmed V and J ends, which lost 4 bases and 4 bases, there was a span of 17 bases. Per the germline V gene, CDR1 is LGHDT and CDR2 is YNNKEL (reference sequence). The CDR3 is made up of 15 amino acids. CDR3 amino acids: CASSPMTVLGYEQYF. The CDR3 DNA follows: TGTGCCAGCAGCCCAATGACAGTCCTCGGGTACGAGCAGTACTTC.

The gene calls are TRBV7-3 and TRBJ2-5, with TRBD1 matching 8 bases. Germline V gene data show CDR1 as SGHTA and CDR2 as FQGTGA. This CDR3 region has 15 residues. Trimming cost V 4 bases and J 6 bases; bases outside gene matches: 10. DNA of the CDR3: TGTGCCAGCAGCTCCGGGACAGGCGGGTTACAGACCCAGTACTTC. Translated: CASSSGTGGLQTQYF.

The chain carries TRBV12-3 or TRBV12-4 and TRBJ1-1, with 7 nucleotides matching TRBD1. The CDR3 runs to 13 residues. J lost 1 base, V lost 5 bases, and 1 base had no gene match. CDR3 residues: CASSRQGNTEAFF. CDR3 bases: TGTGCCAGCAGTCGACAGGGGAACACTGAAGCTTTCTTT.

This chain links TRBV6-5 with TRBJ1-2; 7 bases line up with TRBD1. Trimming cost V 4 bases and J 4 bases; bases outside gene matches: 9. The CDR3 has 15 residues. Germline V gene lookup returns CDR1 MNHEY and CDR2 SVGAGI. CDR3 sequence (DNA): TGTGCCAGCAGTTTTGGCCGGGACAGCCCCTATGGCTACACCTTC. Amino acid sequence: CASSFGRDSPYGYTF.

This clone was counted ten times or more. This chain connects TRBV29-1 to TRBJ2-7; D unresolved. Trimming pared 7 bases from V and 4 bases from J, leaving 20 bases between. Per the germline V gene, CDR1 is SQVTM and CDR2 is ANQGSEA. The CDR3 consists of 14 residues. CDR3 sequence (DNA): TGCAGCGCCGCTACCGACGGAGAGTTGTACGAGCAGTACTTC. Its protein is CSAATDGELYEQYF.

This clone showed up just once. The gene calls are TRBV19 and TRBJ2-5; the match to TRBD2 covers 13 bases. Germline V gene data show CDR1 as LNHDA and CDR2 as SQIVND (reference sequence). The CDR3 loop spans 14 amino acids. After removal of 6 bases from V and 5 bases from J, the junction contained 3 bases not matched to a gene. CDR3 coding DNA: TGTGCCAGTAGCCTGACTAGCGGGGGGGAGACCCAGTACTTC. Its translation is CASSLTSGGETQYF.